This TCR beta chain emerged from a study of T cell responses to AZD1222 COVID-19 vaccine. V gave up 4 bases and J gave up 3 bases, with 12 bases separating them. CDR1 is SNHLY, CDR2 FYNNEI, per germline. The CDR3 covers 15 residues. Profiled with immunoSEQ multiplex PCR; TCRdb holds only in-frame clones, not every one. The repertoire holds roughly 78,000 clones, with around four fifths as singletons. Material: peripheral blood, obtained on day 0 of AZD1222 vaccination. This clonotype originated in an adult in good health. J is TRBJ1-4 and V is TRBV2; D uncertain. The CDR3 nucleotides are TGTGCCAGCAGTGCGTCTCCTGGGGCTAATGAAAAACTGTTTTTT. Translated, it gives CASSASPGANEKLFF.